This T cell receptor (beta chain) was found in a study of preoperative IRX-2 immunotherapy in early breast cancer. The length of the CDR3 is 14 residues. CDR1 and CDR2 (germline): SGHNT, YENEEA. V lost 3 bases to trimming and J lost 2 bases, with 10 bases between them. The treatment is: preoperative locoregional IRX-2 cytokine immunotherapy. Samples came from a phase Ib trial of preoperative locoregional IRX-2 cytokine immunotherapy. Using immunoSEQ multiplex PCR, the repertoire was profiled, and TCRdb retains in-frame clones only, with some absent. This table holds about 98,000 clones, around 86% found once.

The source material was tumor tissue, sampled after IRX-2 immunotherapy. The chain uses TRBV11-3 and TRBJ1-1; unclear D gene. The clonotype originates from a human donor with breast cancer. The CDR3 bases are TGTGCCAGCAGCTTGGCGGCAGGAAACACTGAAGCTTTCTTT. Protein product: CASSLAAGNTEAFF.